Here is one T cell receptor (beta chain) with its context. Its antigen remains unidentified. The data originate from a study of read filtering for tumor transcriptome and immune sequencing. Study-wide results and limits: Approximately 77% of IR-seq clonotypes had a single read, yet these held about 3.4% of reads.

Every patient had bone marrow sampled while the disease was active. The library was built from approximately 400 ng RNA with molecular barcoded adaptors for alpha/delta and beta/gamma chains. MiXCR, applied by TCRdb to the reads, yields one record per CDR3 protein. The sample includes tens of thousands of distinct CDR3 sequences, about 22% seen only once; the top ten take more than 9.5%. The V end lost 7 bases, the J end lost 3 bases, and 12 bases lay between the germline ends. The length of the CDR3 is 12 residues. Germline CDR1 and CDR2: SQVTM and ANQGSEA. The receptor was isolated from a donor aged 40 or older with multiple myeloma. The chain uses TRBV29-1 and TRBJ1-1; D perhaps matches TRBD1 (5 bases). Sequenced input: a population of CD138-negative cells sorted from bone marrow. In nucleotides, the CDR3 is TGCAGCGCACGGTGGGGGGACACTGAAGCTTTCTTT. It is translated as CSARWGDTEAFF.